This T cell receptor beta chain was recorded in a study of blood T cell repertoires in COVID-19 (dated by TCRdb to the early 2020s). Describing the broader study: The collaborator samples originated in the United States, Italy and Spain and spanned the acute and convalescent phases of COVID-19. Deeply sampled blood TCRbeta repertoires from subjects exposed to, actively infected with, or recovered from COVID-19 were included in the dataset. Where available, HLA class I and class II types were taken from metadata supplied by the sample provider and were not determined by assay-based typing. The material from the prospective study consisted of cDNA or gDNA derived from T cells, B-cell-depleted T cells, or PBMCs. The repertoires were released in a freely available public database meant as a resource for research on the immune response to SARS-CoV-2. The samples were drawn from the first 160 participants of the ongoing ImmuneRACE study and from over 950 subjects provided by 6 global collaborators. Sample metadata almost always included a de-identified subject ID, COVID-19 status, age in years and sex. The investigation overall reported the following: Clinical and demographic metadata were provided uncurated, with the amount varying by source and participant.

A remark on this clone: No antigen is known for it. Base qualities are not recorded, but no much larger clone differs from it by a single base.

TCRbeta CDR3 regions were amplified from genomic DNA by means of the immunoSEQ Assay, a bias-controlled multiplex PCR. As for how the authors treated the data: Within the assay, amplification of reference gene primers was used to estimate how many nucleated cells each sample contained. To quantify the absolute abundance of each unique TCRbeta CDR3 rearrangement, sequence reads were collapsed and filtered. For each sample, productive Simpson clonality was calculated by taking the square root of Simpson's diversity index across productive rearrangements. Imported from immuneACCESS, the table was reduced by TCRdb to in-frame sequences with V and J called. These copies leave out some clones; in studies compared against another copy, an unresolved V gene accounts for under half, and the cause of the remainder is not known. That table gives V, J and clone size, and the DNA gave D and trimming. Here the sample has about 410,000 clones; roughly 87% occur a single time. Of the sample, under 0.7% is held by the ten largest clones.

In the prospective study, participants were about 18 to 90 years old, resided in 20 to 30 geographic areas of the United States, and were enrolled through a virtual design. Cohort assignment in the prospective study relied on participant-reported clinical history from a screening survey and a study questionnaire. Recovered participants in ImmuneRACE Cohort 3 were defined by two consecutive negative NP/OP PCR tests, clearance by a healthcare professional, or resolution of symptoms. In the prospective study, whole blood, serum and a nasopharyngeal or oropharyngeal swab were collected from each participant by mobile phlebotomists. Over an approximately 2-month period, participants in the prospective study had the option of providing additional blood draws and questionnaires. Before DNA extraction, blood samples from the prospective study were shipped at room temperature or frozen. This sequence originates from a man in his late teens or twenties who had recovered from COVID-19. The specimen sequenced was PBMCs or T cells enriched from blood (not recorded which).

The DNA reads TGTGCCAGCACCGTCAGGGCCCCCGGGGAGCTGTTTTTT. Its translation is CASTVRAPGELFF. The V and J genes are TRBV27 and TRBJ2-2, with a weak D call of TRBD1 (5 bases match). Measured from the cysteine to the phenylalanine, the CDR3 is 13 residues long. Only the CDR3 part of the read is kept: 39 bases, read in frame from the first base. V sheds 7 bases and J sheds 6 bases, leaving 12 bases between their ends. Per the germline V gene (reference sequence), MNHEY is the CDR1 and SMNVEV is the CDR2.